These 7 T cell receptor beta chains were sequenced from one sample in a study of Ad26.COV2.S vaccination and SARS-CoV-2 variants. Treatment in this sample: 15 to 20 received Ad26.COV2.S at low or high dose, single or two shots; five or six received placebo; per-sample allocation not given. The investigators took samples on day 63 after the first vaccine or placebo injection. Method: immunoSEQ multiplex PCR; TCRdb's copy keeps in-frame clones and lacks some. Altogether about 680,000 clones are present, more than 70% being singletons, with the ten largest covering approximately 1.5%. Sequencing was performed on peripheral blood, taken in a trial of Ad26.COV2.S vaccine versus placebo. Receptor source: a person between 18 and 59 years old who received the Ad26.COV2.S COVID-19 vaccine or a placebo.

The chain couples TRBV5-1 to TRBJ2-1, with 8 bases identical to TRBD2. This CDR3 has 15 amino acids. V gave up 5 bases and J gave up 7 bases; unmatched junction bases: 11. Germline-derived CDR1 and CDR2 are SGHRS and YFSETQ. The CDR3 DNA is TGCGCCAGCAGGCCGACTGGCGGGAGGACAAATGAGCAGTTCTTC. This gives the protein CASRPTGGRTNEQFF. The entire variable domain, with the rest obtained from reference TRBV5-1 and TRBJ2-1, is as follows: KAGVTQTPRYLIKTRGQQVTLSCSPISGHRSVSWYQQTPGQGLQFLFEYFSETQRNKGNFPGRFSGRQFSNSRSEMNVSTLELGDSALYLCASRPTGGRTNEQFFGPGTRLTVL.

The CDR3 DNA sequence: TGTGCCAGCAGCTTAGAGCGACAGGGGGCTGACTACGAGCAGTACTTC. This gives the protein CASSLERQGADYEQYF. V usage is TRBV7-2 and J usage is TRBJ2-7, with 10 bases aligning to TRBD1. This CDR3 contains 16 residues. Germline CDR1 and CDR2: SGHTA and FQGNSA. J was trimmed by 3 bases and V by 1 base; bases with no gene match: 6. The whole variable domain, remainder taken from reference TRBV7-2 and TRBJ2-7, is GAGVSQSPSNKVTEKGKDVELRCDPISGHTALYWYRQSLGQGLEFLIYFQGNSAPDKSGLPSDRFSAERTGGSVSTLTIQRTQQEDSAVYLCASSLERQGADYEQYFGPGTRLTVT.

The chain carries TRBV30 and TRBJ2-3; D not resolved. The CDR3 totals 13 residues. The germline V and J ends were trimmed by 3 bases and 2 bases, with 9 bases remaining between them. Germline V CDR1 and CDR2: GTSNPN, SVGIG (reference sequence). As DNA, the CDR3 is TGTGCCTGGAGGGTTTTAGCCACAGATACGCAGTATTTT. Protein product: CAWRVLATDTQYF. The full variable domain, rest sourced from reference TRBV30 and TRBJ2-3, is SQTIHQWPATLVQPVGSPLSLECTVEGTSNPNLYWYRQAAGRGLQLLFYSVGIGQISSEVPQNLSASRPQDRQFILSSKKLLLSDSGFYLCAWRVLATDTQYFGPGTRLTVL.

V gene TRBV12-3 or TRBV12-4 combines with J gene TRBJ2-3, with D unclear. Trimming cost V 3 bases and J 9 bases, with 13 bases left between them. The CDR3 loop spans 13 amino acids. CDR3: CASSFNSQKTQYF. CDR3 nucleotides: TGTGCCAGCAGTTTTAATAGTCAGAAGACGCAGTATTTT.

This chain connects TRBV5-1 to TRBJ2-2; 8 bases map to TRBD2. Germline CDR1 SGHRS, CDR2 YFSETQ. Germline trimming cut 8 bases from V and 4 bases from J; bases unmatched to any gene: 7. CDR3 size: 14 residues. This CDR3 is CASKLAEGTGELFF. CDR3 DNA: TGCGCCAGTAAACTAGCGGAGGGCACCGGGGAGCTGTTTTTT.

CDR3: CASSPPGGTHNEQFF. The CDR3 nucleotides read TGTGCCAGCTCACCCCCGGGTGGGACGCACAATGAGCAGTTCTTC. This rearrangement joins TRBV18 to TRBJ2-1; D might be TRBD1 or TRBD2, each matching 5 bases. This CDR3 contains 15 residues. CDR1 and CDR2 (germline): KGHSH, LQKENI. V lost 3 bases and J lost 5, with 14 bases in between.

The genes are TRBV18 and TRBJ1-5; 7 bases are a match to TRBD1. This CDR3 comprises 14 residues. CDR1 is KGHSH, CDR2 LQKENI, per germline. The ends lost 10 bases at V and 1 base at J; junction bases unmatched: 7. CDR3 sequence reads: CATTTGTSNQPQHF. The DNA of the CDR3 is TGTGCCACCACGACAGGGACCAGCAATCAGCCCCAGCATTTT.